The following is a TCR beta chain sequence with its context. What it binds is not known. This entry comes from a study of T cell responses to AZD1222 COVID-19 vaccine. Whole-study results and caveats: Baseline antibody screening turned up just six or seven seropositive AZD1222 recipients. Spike-specific TCR breadth and depth rose after two AZD1222 doses. Mapped onto spike, vaccine-associated CD4 TCRs spanned it and were dominant at 160-218 and 743-854.

CDR3 length equals 11 residues. Per the germline V gene, CDR1 is LNHDA and CDR2 is SQIVND (reference sequence). Trimming stripped 7 bases from V and 0 bases from J, with 3 bases between. Profiling relied on immunoSEQ multiplex PCR, and the TCRdb table lists in-frame clones only, not all of them. Here the sample spans about 150,000 clones, approximately 89% being singletons. The genes are TRBV19 and TRBJ1-1; D gene uncertain. The TCR originated in an adult in good health. This sample comprised peripheral blood, obtained on day 0 of AZD1222 vaccination. The CDR3 protein is CASKMNTEAFF. Written as DNA, the CDR3 is TGTGCCAGTAAGATGAACACTGAAGCTTTCTTT.